This paragraph covers one TCR beta chain sequence. The data were obtained in a study of cytomegalovirus exposure and HLA in healthy donors. This CDR3 has 14 residues. With 7 bases removed from V and 0 bases from J, the gap between germline ends came to 10 bases. The germline V gene has CDR1 LNHNV and CDR2 YYDKDF (reference sequence). The PCR contained 60 Vbeta and 13 Jbeta primers. TCRdb keeps only in-frame clones here, not all; method: immunoSEQ multiplex PCR. This table has around 190,000 clones, just under 75% appearing once. The origin of this receptor is a man aged 25-45 years in good health and CMV-seropositive. Sequencing used PBMCs. The chain combines TRBV15 with TRBJ2-1, with D possibly TRBD1 on 5 matching bases. CDR3 protein: CATIDSSSYNEQFF. CDR3 coding DNA: TGTGCCACCATAGACAGTAGCTCCTACAATGAGCAGTTCTTC. Full variable domain (missing parts from reference TRBV15 and TRBJ2-1): DAMVIQNPRYQVTQFGKPVTLSCSQTLNHNVMYWYQQKSSQAPKLLFHYYDKDFNNEADTPDNFQSRRPNTSFCFLDIRSPGLGDTAMYLCATIDSSSYNEQFFGPGTRLTVL.